Listed here are 3 T cell receptor beta chains from one sample, sequenced in a study of blood T cell repertoires in COVID-19. Measured with immunoSEQ multiplex PCR; TCRdb has only the in-frame clones, and not every one. The data hold about 96,000 clones, with around 80% observed a single time. The sample comprised peripheral blood. The receptors shown here come from a man in his forties or fifties who had recovered from COVID-19.

The chain has TRBV20-1 and TRBJ2-5; weak D call: TRBD2 (6 bases). The CDR3 contains 17 residues. The germline V gene encodes CDR1 DFQATT and CDR2 SNEGSKA (reference sequence). The V end lost 3 bases, the J end lost 0 bases, and 20 bases lay between the germline ends. The CDR3 DNA is TGCAGTGCTAGTAAATCATTTCCGGGACTCAACCAAGAGACCCAGTACTTC. This gives the protein CSASKSFPGLNQETQYF.

With respect to this clone: The same CDR3 arises from other DNA sequences in this sample as well. The rearrangement uses TRBV27 and TRBJ2-1; D perhaps matches TRBD2 (6 bases). This CDR3 has 13 residues. Germline CDR1 reads MNHEY; CDR2 reads SMNVEV (reference sequence). V shed 0 bases and J shed 6 bases, with 6 bases lying between them. CDR3 in amino acids: CASSLSRGNEQFF. In nucleotides, the CDR3 is TGTGCCAGCAGTTTATCGCGGGGCAATGAGCAGTTCTTC.

The gene calls are TRBV3-1 (or the pseudogene TRBV3-2) and TRBJ2-3, with 7 bases that match TRBD1. V shed 1 base and J 5 bases; nucleotides not matched to a gene: 3. CDR1 is LGHDT and CDR2 is YNNKEL in the germline V gene (reference sequence). The CDR3 contains 14 residues. This chain's CDR3 is CASSQGTGVDTQYF. CDR3 nucleotide sequence: TGTGCCAGCAGCCAAGGCACAGGGGTAGATACGCAGTATTTT.